The next 16 T cell receptor beta chains were all read from a single sample in a study of T cell repertoires in cytomegalovirus infection. Antigens of these TCRs are unknown. TCRdb reanalysed the reads using MiXCR and keeps one entry per CDR3 protein. Of approximately 500,000 distinct CDR3 sequences listed, roughly a third are singletons. The sample was cultured PBMCs, taken from culture after CMV antigen stimulation. These receptors were obtained from a human donor in good health (CMV status not recorded). Some clones in this sample may be carry-over from other donors' samples.

J is TRBJ2-7 and V is TRBV5-6, with 10 bases identical to TRBD2. The germline CDR1 and CDR2 sequences are SGHDT and YYEEEE. CDR3 length: 17 amino acids. J gave up 9 bases and V 1 base, and 16 bases lay outside the gene matches. CDR3 in amino acids: CASSLLRNTAGGGGQYF. The CDR3 bases are TGTGCCAGCAGCTTGTTACGCAATACAGCGGGGGGGGGGGGGCAGTACTTC. The full variable domain, with the rest looked up from reference TRBV5-6 and TRBJ2-7, is DAGVTQSPTHLIKTRGQQVTLRCSPKSGHDTVSWYQQALGQGPQFIFQYYEEEERQRGNFPDRFSGHQFPNYSSELNVNALLLGDSALYLCASSLLRNTAGGGGQYFGPGTRLTVT.

The CDR3 sequence is CSARGGGLSSYNEQFF. DNA for the CDR3: TGCAGTGCTAGGGGGGGGGGACTGAGCTCCTACAATGAGCAGTTCTTC. The chain employs TRBV20-1 and TRBJ2-1; 7 bases align to TRBD2. Germline V lookup: CDR1 DFQATT, CDR2 SNEGSKA (reference sequence). The CDR3 sequence is 16 residues long. V dropped 3 bases and J dropped 0; count of bases not matched to a gene: 8.

V usage is TRBV2 and J usage is TRBJ2-7; D might be TRBD2 (6 bases). The ends were cut back, 4 bases at V and 3 bases at J, with 10 bases in the middle. The germline V gene has CDR1 SNHLY and CDR2 FYNNEI. The CDR3 totals 13 residues. The DNA for the CDR3 is TGTGCCAGCAGTGGGGACTTCGACTACGAGCAGTACGTC. Its protein is CASSGDFDYEQYV.

The V call is TRBV7-2, the J call TRBJ2-5; D might be TRBD2 (7 bases). Germline CDR1 SGHTA, CDR2 FQGNSA. This CDR3 is built from 13 residues. The V end was cut by 11 bases, the J end by 3 bases, with 16 bases between. The DNA for the CDR3 is TGTGCCGGGGGGGCAGGCCGGAAAGAGACCCAGTACTTC. This codes for CAGGAGRKETQYF.

This clonotype was seen a handful of times. The CDR3 reads CASSSVHGTSREETQYF. CDR3 nucleotide sequence: TGTGCCAGCAGCTCCGTACACGGGACTAGCAGGGAAGAGACCCAGTACTTC. The chain uses TRBV7-9 and TRBJ2-5; 9 bases line up with TRBD2. The V gene end was trimmed by 4 bases and the J gene end by 3 bases; junction bases not matched to a gene: 12. CDR3 size: 17 residues. The germline V gene encodes CDR1 SEHNR and CDR2 FQNEAQ (reference sequence). Full variable domain (missing parts from reference TRBV7-9 and TRBJ2-5): DTGVSQNPRHKITKRGQNVTFRCDPISEHNRLYWYRQTLGQGPEFLTYFQNEAQLEKSRLLSDRFSAERPKGSFSTLEIQRTEQGDSAMYLCASSSVHGTSREETQYFGPGTRLLVL.

CDR3 nucleotide sequence: TGTGCCAGTAGTATCCAATCGGGGTGGTACACCGGGGAGCTGTTTTTT. It translates to CASSIQSGWYTGELFF. The V gene is TRBV19, the J gene TRBJ2-2; D possibly corresponds to TRBD2 (5 bases). The CDR3 length is 16 residues. Trimming took off 3 bases at V and 3 bases at J, with 14 bases between the two ends. Per the germline V gene, CDR1 is LNHDA and CDR2 is SQIVND (reference sequence).

The chain joins TRBV5-6 to TRBJ2-1; no definite D call. Per germline, CDR1 SGHDT and CDR2 YYEEEE. Trimming removed 4 bases at V and 9 bases at J, with 11 bases between. This CDR3 contains 12 residues. In DNA, the CDR3 is TGTGCCAGCAGCCTGACGTCCGGTGAGCAGTTCTTC. This codes for CASSLTSGEQFF.

This clonotype appeared a few times. The chain recombines TRBV25-1 with TRBJ1-6, with D perhaps TRBD1 (6 bases). Germline V gene data show CDR1 as MGHDK and CDR2 as SYGVNS. CDR3 length: 15 amino acids. Trimming took 6 bases from V and 1 from J, leaving 10 bases between them. The CDR3 coding sequence is TGTGCCAGCAGGCACAGGGAGTCCTATAATTCACCCCTCCACTTT. Translated, it gives CASRHRESYNSPLHF.

This CDR3 reads CSARDVAGVRNEQFF. In DNA form, the CDR3 reads TGCAGTGCTAGAGATGTAGCGGGAGTGAGGAATGAGCAGTTCTTC. V and J are TRBV20-1 and TRBJ2-1; the match to TRBD2 covers 9 bases. The germline V gene encodes CDR1 DFQATT and CDR2 SNEGSKA (reference sequence). Losses at the gene ends were 0 bases for V and 7 bases for J; bases not matched to a gene: 7. The CDR3 totals 15 residues.

Written as DNA, the CDR3 is TGTGCCAGCAGCCTCCCGACAGGGGGGCGTAGGGAGACCCAGTACTTC. This encodes CASSLPTGGRRETQYF. The V and J genes are TRBV7-2 and TRBJ2-5, with 9 positions matching TRBD1. Germline CDR1 is SGHTA and CDR2 is FQGNSA. V lost 5 bases and J lost 5; bases outside the gene matches: 12. There are 16 residues in the CDR3.

The rearrangement uses TRBV19 and TRBJ2-2; 7 bases line up with TRBD1. V gave up 6 bases and J gave up 3 bases; unmatched junction bases: 10. Germline V gene sequence: CDR1 LNHDA, CDR2 SQIVND (reference sequence). The CDR3 is made up of 16 amino acids. The CDR3 DNA reads as TGTGCCAGTAGCCAACCGGGACAGCCTTACACCGGGGAGCTGTTTTTT. Translation gives CASSQPGQPYTGELFF.

This clonotype showed up just a few times. The chain recombines TRBV5-4 with TRBJ2-1, with 7 bases fitting TRBD2. J lost 10 bases, V lost 4 bases, and 20 bases had no gene match. The CDR3 extends over 17 amino acids. Germline V gives CDR1 SGHNT, CDR2 YYREEE (reference sequence). Written as DNA, the CDR3 is TGTGCCAGCAGCCCGGACCCTCGGGGGGAGGCCGTAGGGGAGCAGTTCTTC. It yields the protein CASSPDPRGEAVGEQFF.

The table lists this clonotype with a few counts. J is TRBJ2-7 and V is TRBV7-2; no reliable D call. This CDR3 comprises 11 residues. Germline CDR1 SGHTA, CDR2 FQGNSA. V was shortened by 1 base and J by 12 bases, with 10 bases between the two germline ends. The CDR3 here is CASSLGPVGYF. CDR3 coding DNA: TGTGCCAGCAGCTTAGGACCCGTGGGGTACTTC.

The sample holds many counts of this clonotype. V and J are TRBV7-2 and TRBJ1-2, with 8 bases matching TRBD1. CDR3 length: 13 residues. Germline values: CDR1 SGHTA, CDR2 FQGNSA. The J segment lost 6 bases and the V segment lost 7 bases, leaving 7 bases of the junction unmatched. CDR3 nucleotide sequence: TGTGCCAGCACAAGACAGGGGATCGATGGCTACACCTTC. Its protein product is CASTRQGIDGYTF.

This clonotype was counted a single time. The chain uses TRBV2 and TRBJ2-1; TRBD2 agrees at 8 bases. The ends lost 5 bases at V and 8 bases at J; junction bases unmatched: 11. This CDR3 spans 15 amino acids. Germline loops: CDR1 SNHLY, CDR2 FYNNEI. The CDR3 DNA reads as TGTGCCAGCAGTCAAACTAGGGGACTAGAGGATGAGCAGTTCTTC. It codes for CASSQTRGLEDEQFF.

With respect to this clonotype: This may be a read error: a much more frequent sequence differs by one nucleotide. The chain links TRBV7-2 to TRBJ2-5, with D possibly being TRBD1 or TRBD2 (5 bases each). The length of the CDR3 is 13 residues. Looked up from germline, CDR1 is SGHTA and CDR2 is FQGNSA. CDR3 sequence: CAGSRDRLETQYF. CDR3 bases: TGTGCCGGCAGCCGGGACCGGCTGGAGACCCAGTACTTC.